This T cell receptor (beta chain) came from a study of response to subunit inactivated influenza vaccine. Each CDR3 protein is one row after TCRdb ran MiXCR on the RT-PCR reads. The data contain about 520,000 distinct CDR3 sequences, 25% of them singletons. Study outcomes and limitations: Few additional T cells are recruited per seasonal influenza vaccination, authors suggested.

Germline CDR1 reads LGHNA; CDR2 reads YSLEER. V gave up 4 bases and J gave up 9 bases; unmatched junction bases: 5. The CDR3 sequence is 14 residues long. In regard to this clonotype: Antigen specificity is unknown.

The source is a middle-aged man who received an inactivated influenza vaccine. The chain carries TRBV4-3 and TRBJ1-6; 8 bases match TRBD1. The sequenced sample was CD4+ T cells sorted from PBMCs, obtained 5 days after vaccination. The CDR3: CASSPQGVGSPLHF. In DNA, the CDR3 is TGCGCCAGCAGCCCACAGGGGGTAGGTTCACCCCTCCACTTT.